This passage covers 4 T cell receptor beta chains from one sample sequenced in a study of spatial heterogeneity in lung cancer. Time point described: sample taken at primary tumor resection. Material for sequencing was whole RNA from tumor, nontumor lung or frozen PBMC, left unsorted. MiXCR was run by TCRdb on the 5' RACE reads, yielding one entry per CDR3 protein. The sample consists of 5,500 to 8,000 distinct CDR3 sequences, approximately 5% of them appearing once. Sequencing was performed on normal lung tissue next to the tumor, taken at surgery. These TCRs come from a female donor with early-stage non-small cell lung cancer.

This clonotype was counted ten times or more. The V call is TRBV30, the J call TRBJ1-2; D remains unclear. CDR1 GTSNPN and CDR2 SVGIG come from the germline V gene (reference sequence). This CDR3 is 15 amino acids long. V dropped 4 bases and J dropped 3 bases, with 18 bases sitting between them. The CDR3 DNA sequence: TGTGCCTGGACTCGATCAAGCCGAACCTACTATGGCTACACCTTC. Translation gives CAWTRSSRTYYGYTF. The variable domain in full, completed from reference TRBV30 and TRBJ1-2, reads SQTIHQWPATLVQPVGSPLSLECTVEGTSNPNLYWYRQAAGRGLQLLFYSVGIGQISSEVPQNLSASRPQDRQFILSSKKLLLSDSGFYLCAWTRSSRTYYGYTFGSGTRLTVV.

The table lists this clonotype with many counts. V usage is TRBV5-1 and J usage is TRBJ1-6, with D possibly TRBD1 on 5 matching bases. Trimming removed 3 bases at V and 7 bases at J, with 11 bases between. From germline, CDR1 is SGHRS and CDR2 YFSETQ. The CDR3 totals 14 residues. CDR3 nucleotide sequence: TGCGCCAGCAGCTCAAGGACACAAAATTCACCCCTCCACTTT. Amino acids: CASSSRTQNSPLHF.

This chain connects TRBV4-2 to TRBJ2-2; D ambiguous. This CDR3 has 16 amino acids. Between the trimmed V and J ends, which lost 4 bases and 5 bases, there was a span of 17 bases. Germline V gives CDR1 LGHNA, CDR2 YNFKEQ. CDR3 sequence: CASSRSYPQGTGELFF. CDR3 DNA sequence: TGTGCCAGCAGCCGGTCGTATCCCCAAGGAACCGGGGAGCTGTTTTTT.

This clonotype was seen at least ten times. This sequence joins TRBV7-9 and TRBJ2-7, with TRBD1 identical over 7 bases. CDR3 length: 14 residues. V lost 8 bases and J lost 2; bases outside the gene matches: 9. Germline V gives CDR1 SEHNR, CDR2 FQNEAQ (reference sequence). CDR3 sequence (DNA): TGTGCCAGCTTAGACACGACAGGGACCTACGAGCAGTACTTC. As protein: CASLDTTGTYEQYF.